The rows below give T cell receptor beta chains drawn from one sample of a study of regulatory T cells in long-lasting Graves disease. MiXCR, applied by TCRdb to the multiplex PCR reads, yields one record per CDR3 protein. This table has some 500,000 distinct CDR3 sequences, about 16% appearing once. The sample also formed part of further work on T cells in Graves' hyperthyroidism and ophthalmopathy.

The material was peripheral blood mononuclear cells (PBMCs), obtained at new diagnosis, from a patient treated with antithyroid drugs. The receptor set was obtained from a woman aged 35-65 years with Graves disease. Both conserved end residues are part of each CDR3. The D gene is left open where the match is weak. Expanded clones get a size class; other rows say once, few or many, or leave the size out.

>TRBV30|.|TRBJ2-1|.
CAWSVPGERGDPYNEQFF
TGTGCCTGGAGTGTACCGGGGGAGAGGGGGGATCCCTACAATGAGCAGTTCTTC
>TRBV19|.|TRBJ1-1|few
CASSIFVDAFF
TGTGCCAGTAGTATTTTCGTGGACGCTTTCTTT
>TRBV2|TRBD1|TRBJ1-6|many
CASSGQGVGPLHF
TGTGCCAGCAGTGGACAGGGGGTTGGACCCCTCCACTTT
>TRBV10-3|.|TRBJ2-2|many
CAISEDPQGRGTGELFF
TGTGCCATCAGTGAGGACCCGCAGGGTAGAGGCACCGGGGAGCTGTTTTTT
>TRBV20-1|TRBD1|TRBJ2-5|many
CSARFYGTEIQETQYF
TGCAGTGCTAGATTCTACGGGACAGAGATTCAAGAGACCCAGTACTTC
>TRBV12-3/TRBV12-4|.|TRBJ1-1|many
CASSPTTGAEAFF
TGTGCCAGCAGTCCGACGACGGGGGCTGAAGCTTTCTTT
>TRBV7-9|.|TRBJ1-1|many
CASSLALRQRKNTEAFF
TGTGCCAGCAGCTTAGCGCTCAGACAGAGAAAGAACACTGAAGCTTTCTTT
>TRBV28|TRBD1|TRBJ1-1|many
CASSFYRGSMNTEAFF
TGTGCCAGCAGTTTTTACAGGGGGAGCATGAACACTGAAGCTTTCTTT
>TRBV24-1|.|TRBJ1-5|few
CATSDPDRLDSNQPQHF
TGTGCCACCAGTGACCCCGACAGATTAGATAGCAATCAGCCCCAGCATTTT
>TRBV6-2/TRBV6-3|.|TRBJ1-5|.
CASSAYRVSNQPQHF
TGTGCCAGCAGTGCTTACAGGGTGAGCAATCAGCCCCAGCATTTT
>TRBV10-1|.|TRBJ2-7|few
CASSDKFRVVASLSDLEQYF
TGCGCCAGCAGTGACAAGTTCCGGGTGGTAGCCTCATTATCCGACCTAGAGCAGTACTTC
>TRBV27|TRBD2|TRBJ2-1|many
CASSSHPGGSYNEQFF
TGTGCCAGCAGTTCCCACCCGGGGGGGTCGTACAATGAGCAGTTCTTC
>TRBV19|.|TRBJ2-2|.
CASSIQGFPGELFF
TGTGCCAGTAGTATTCAAGGGTTCCCCGGGGAGCTGTTTTTT
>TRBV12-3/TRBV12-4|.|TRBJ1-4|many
CASSTGDYNEKLFF
TGTGCCAGCAGCACTGGGGACTATAATGAAAAACTGTTTTTT
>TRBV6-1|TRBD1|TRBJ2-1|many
CATSNRGQGVLEQFF
TGTGCCACCTCCAACCGAGGACAGGGGGTACTTGAGCAGTTCTTC
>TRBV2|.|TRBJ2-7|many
CASSEWRRGYEQYF
TGTGCCAGCAGTGAATGGAGAAGGGGCTACGAGCAGTACTTC
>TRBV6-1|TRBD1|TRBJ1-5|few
CATQTGFNQPQHF
TGTGCCACCCAGACAGGGTTTAATCAGCCCCAGCATTTT
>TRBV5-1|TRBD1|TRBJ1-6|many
CASSLAPTGGDSPLHF
TGCGCCAGCAGCTTGGCTCCGACAGGGGGTGATTCACCCCTCCACTTT
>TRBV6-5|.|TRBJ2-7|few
CASSYPPGLAEYEQYF
TGTGCCAGCAGTTACCCGCCGGGCCTAGCAGAATACGAGCAGTACTTC
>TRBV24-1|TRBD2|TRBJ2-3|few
CATSDFKRGVADTQYF
TGTGCCACCAGTGATTTTAAGCGGGGGGTCGCAGATACGCAGTATTTT
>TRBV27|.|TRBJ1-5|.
CASSLGISYSNQPQHF
TGTGCCAGCAGTTTAGGGATCTCCTATAGCAATCAGCCCCAGCATTTT
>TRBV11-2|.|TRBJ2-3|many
CASSLGMGTDLAADTQYF
TGTGCCAGCAGCTTAGGGATGGGGACAGATCTAGCGGCAGATACGCAGTATTTT
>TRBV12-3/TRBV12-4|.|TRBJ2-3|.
CASSFVLSSTDTQYF
TGTGCCAGCAGTTTTGTGCTATCTAGCACAGATACGCAGTATTTT
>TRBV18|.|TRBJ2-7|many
CASSPRADEQYF
TGTGCCAGCAGCCCCCGGGCCGACGAGCAGTACTTC
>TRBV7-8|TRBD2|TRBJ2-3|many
CASSLVGTSDTSTDTQYF
TGTGCCAGCAGCTTAGTGGGGACTAGCGACACTAGCACAGATACGCAGTATTTT
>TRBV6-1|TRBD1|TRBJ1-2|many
CASSGSETGGIGYTF
TGTGCCAGCAGTGGATCCGAGACAGGGGGTATTGGCTACACCTTC
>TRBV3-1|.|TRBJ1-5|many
CASSQDRSRPQHF
TGTGCCAGCAGCCAAGATAGAAGTCGGCCCCAGCATTTT
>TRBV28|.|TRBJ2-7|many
CASRPLGRGYEQYF
TGTGCCAGCAGACCCCTTGGACGCGGCTACGAGCAGTACTTC